Sequencing of this TCR beta chain was carried out in a study of blood T cell repertoires in COVID-19 (dated by TCRdb to between 2020 and 2021). Background on the whole study: The collaborator samples originated in the United States, Italy and Spain and spanned the acute and convalescent phases of COVID-19. Samples were obtained from the ongoing ImmuneRACE study (first 160 participants) and from some 1,200 subjects provided by 6 global collaborators. Where available, HLA class I and class II types were obtained from metadata supplied by the sample provider rather than from assay-based typing. The repertoires were released in a freely available public database intended as a resource for research on the immune response to SARS-CoV-2. The material from the prospective study consisted of cDNA or gDNA derived from T cells, B-cell-depleted T cells, or PBMCs. Deeply sampled blood TCRbeta repertoires from subjects exposed to, actively infected with, or recovered from COVID-19 were included in the dataset. A de-identified subject ID, COVID-19 status, age in years and sex were almost always included in the sample metadata.

V and J are truncated by 6 bases and 4 bases respectively, leaving an intervening sequence of 5 bases. CDR1 SNHLY and CDR2 FYNNEI are derived from the germline V gene. The CDR3 contains 11 residues, cysteine and phenylalanine counted. This entry keeps only the CDR3 DNA: 33 bases, framed from base 1. Of note for this clone: Its antigen is still unknown. No clone much larger than this one lies a single base away; base qualities are absent.

Study-wide findings and limitations: Clinical and demographic metadata were provided uncurated, with the amount varying by source and participant.

The collaborating institutions used their own protocols to collect whole blood in K2EDTA tubes. For TCRbeta analysis, collaborator samples were shipped as frozen whole blood, as isolated PBMCs, or as DNA extracted from either sample type. The immunoSEQ Assay, a bias-controlled multiplex PCR, was used to amplify TCRbeta CDR3 regions from genomic DNA. Regarding the original processing steps: The number of nucleated cells in each sample was estimated from the amplification of reference gene primers within the assay. To quantify the absolute abundance of each unique TCRbeta CDR3 rearrangement, sequence reads were collapsed and filtered. For each sample, productive Simpson clonality was calculated as the square root of Simpson's diversity index over productive rearrangements. As stored in TCRdb, this immuneACCESS dataset retains in-frame rearrangements with V and J assigned. A fraction of the clones does not appear; measured against another copy, unresolved V genes explain less than half of the discrepancy, and the remainder lacks a known reason. For V, J and clone size, that table is used; D and trimming come from the DNA. This sample is represented by 95,000 to 120,000 clones; roughly 88% of them were singletons. In total, the top ten clones hold over 2% of the sample.

Sequencing input: peripheral blood. Recombination linked TRBV2 to TRBJ2-3; the D gene cannot be named for sure. The clonotype was recovered from a human donor in a cohort sampled during active COVID-19. The sequenced DNA is TGTGCCAGCAGGGGCTCAGATACGCAGTATTTT. Translated, it gives CASRGSDTQYF.